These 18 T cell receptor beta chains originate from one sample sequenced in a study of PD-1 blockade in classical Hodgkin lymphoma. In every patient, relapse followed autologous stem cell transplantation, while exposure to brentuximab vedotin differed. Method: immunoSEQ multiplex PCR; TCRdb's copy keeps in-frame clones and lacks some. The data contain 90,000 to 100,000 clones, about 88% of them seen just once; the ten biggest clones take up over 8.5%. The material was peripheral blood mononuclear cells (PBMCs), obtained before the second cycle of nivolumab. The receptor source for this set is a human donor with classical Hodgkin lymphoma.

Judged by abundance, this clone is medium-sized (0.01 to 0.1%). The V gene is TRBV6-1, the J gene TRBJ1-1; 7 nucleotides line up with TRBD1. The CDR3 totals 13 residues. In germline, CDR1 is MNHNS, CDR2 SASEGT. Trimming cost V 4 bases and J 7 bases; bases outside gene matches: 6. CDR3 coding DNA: TGTGCCAGCAGTGCGATCCGGGACAGTGAAGCTTTCTTT. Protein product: CASSAIRDSEAFF.

CDR3 nucleotides: TGTGCCAGCAGTGAAGTATCCGACAGGCCTAACTATGGCTACACCTTC. Its protein product is CASSEVSDRPNYGYTF. J is TRBJ1-2 and V is TRBV6-1, with a weak D call TRBD1 (6 bases). The CDR3 runs 16 residues. Trimming left V 1 base short and J 0 bases short, with 12 bases between. The germline V gene encodes CDR1 MNHNS and CDR2 SASEGT.

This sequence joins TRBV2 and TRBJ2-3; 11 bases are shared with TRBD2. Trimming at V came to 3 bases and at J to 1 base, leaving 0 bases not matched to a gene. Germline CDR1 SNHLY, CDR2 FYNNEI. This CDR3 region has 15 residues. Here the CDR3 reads CASSEGLAGTDTQYF. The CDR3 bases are TGTGCCAGCAGTGAGGGACTAGCGGGCACAGATACGCAGTATTTT.

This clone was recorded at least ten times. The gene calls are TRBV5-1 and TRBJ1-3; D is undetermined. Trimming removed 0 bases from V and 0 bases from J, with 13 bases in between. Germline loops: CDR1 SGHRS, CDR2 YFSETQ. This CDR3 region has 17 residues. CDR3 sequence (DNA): TGCGCCAGCAGCTTGGGAGCTTGGCCGACCTCTGGAAACACCATATATTTT. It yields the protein CASSLGAWPTSGNTIYF.

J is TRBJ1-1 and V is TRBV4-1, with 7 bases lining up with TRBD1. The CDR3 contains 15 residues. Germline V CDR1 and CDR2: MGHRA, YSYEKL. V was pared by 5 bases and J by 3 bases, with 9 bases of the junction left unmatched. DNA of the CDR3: TGCGCCAGCAGCAAAAACAGGGGCAGCGACACTGAAGCTTTCTTT. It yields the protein CASSKNRGSDTEAFF.

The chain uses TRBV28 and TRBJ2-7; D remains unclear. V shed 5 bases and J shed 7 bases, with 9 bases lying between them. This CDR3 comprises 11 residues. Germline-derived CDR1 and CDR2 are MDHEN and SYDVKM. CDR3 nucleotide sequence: TGTGCCAGCAGTGCACCGTTGGAGCAGTACTTC. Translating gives CASSAPLEQYF.

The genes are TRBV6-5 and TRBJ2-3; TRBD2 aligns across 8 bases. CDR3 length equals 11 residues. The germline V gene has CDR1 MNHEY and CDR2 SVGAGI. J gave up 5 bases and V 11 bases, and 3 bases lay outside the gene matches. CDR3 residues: CASGGGDTQYF. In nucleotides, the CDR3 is TGTGCCTCCGGGGGGGGAGATACGCAGTATTTT.

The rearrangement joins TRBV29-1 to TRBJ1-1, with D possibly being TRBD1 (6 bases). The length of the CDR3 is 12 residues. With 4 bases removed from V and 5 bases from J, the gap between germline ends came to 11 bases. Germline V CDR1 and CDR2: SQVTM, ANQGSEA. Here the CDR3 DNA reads TGCAGCGTTGTCAGGGGAGGGACTGAAGCTTTCTTT. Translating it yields CSVVRGGTEAFF.

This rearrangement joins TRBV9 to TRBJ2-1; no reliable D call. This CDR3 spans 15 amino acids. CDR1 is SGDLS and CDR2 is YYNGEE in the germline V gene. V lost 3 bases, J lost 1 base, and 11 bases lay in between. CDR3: CASSEDGVSYNEQFF. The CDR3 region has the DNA TGTGCCAGCAGCGAGGATGGGGTTTCCTACAATGAGCAGTTCTTC.

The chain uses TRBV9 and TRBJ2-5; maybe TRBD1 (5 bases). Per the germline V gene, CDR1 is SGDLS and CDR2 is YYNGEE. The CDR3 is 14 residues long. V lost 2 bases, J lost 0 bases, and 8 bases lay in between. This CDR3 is CASSVQGNQETQYF. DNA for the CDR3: TGTGCCAGCAGCGTTCAGGGAAACCAAGAGACCCAGTACTTC.

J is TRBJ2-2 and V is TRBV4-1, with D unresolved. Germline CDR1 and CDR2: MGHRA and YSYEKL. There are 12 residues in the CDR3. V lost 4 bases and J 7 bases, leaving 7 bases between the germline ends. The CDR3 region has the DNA TGCGCCAGCAGCCGAGCTGGCGGGGAGCTGTTTTTT. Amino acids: CASSRAGGELFF.

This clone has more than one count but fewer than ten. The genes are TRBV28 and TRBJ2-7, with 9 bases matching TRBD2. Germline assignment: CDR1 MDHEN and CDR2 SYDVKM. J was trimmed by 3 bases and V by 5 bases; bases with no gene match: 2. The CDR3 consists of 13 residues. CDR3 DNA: TGTGCCAGCAGTGATAGCGGGGGCTACGAGCAGTACTTC. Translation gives CASSDSGGYEQYF.

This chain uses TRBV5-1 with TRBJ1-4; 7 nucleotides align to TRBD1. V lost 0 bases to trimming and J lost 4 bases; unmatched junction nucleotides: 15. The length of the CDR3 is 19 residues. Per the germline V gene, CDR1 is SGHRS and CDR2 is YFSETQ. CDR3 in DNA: TGCGCCAGCAGCTTGGGGGAAATTCCGGACAGGACCTATAATGAAAAACTGTTTTTT. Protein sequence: CASSLGEIPDRTYNEKLFF.

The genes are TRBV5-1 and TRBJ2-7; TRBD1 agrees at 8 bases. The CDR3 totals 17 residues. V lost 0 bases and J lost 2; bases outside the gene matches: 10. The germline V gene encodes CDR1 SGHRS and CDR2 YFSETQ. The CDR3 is CASSLGNRTGTPYEQYF. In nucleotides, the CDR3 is TGCGCCAGCAGCTTGGGTAATAGGACAGGGACCCCCTACGAGCAGTACTTC.

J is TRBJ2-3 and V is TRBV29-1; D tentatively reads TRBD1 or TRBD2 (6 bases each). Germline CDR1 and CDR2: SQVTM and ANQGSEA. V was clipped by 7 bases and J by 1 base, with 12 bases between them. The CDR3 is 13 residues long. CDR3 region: CSGGAGGTDTQYF. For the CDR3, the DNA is TGCAGCGGGGGGGCAGGGGGCACAGATACGCAGTATTTT.

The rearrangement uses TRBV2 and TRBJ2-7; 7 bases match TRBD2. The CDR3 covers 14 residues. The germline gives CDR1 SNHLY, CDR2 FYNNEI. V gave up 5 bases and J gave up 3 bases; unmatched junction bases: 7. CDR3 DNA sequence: TGTGCCAGCAGTAGGGACGGGGGGAACTACGAGCAGTACTTC. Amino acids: CASSRDGGNYEQYF.

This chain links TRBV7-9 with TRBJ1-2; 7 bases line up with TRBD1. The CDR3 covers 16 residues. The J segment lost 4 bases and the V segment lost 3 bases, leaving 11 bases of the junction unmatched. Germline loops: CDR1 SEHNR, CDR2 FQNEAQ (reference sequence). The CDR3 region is CASSLGLERGPYGYTF. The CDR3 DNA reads TGTGCCAGCAGCTTGGGCCTGGAAAGGGGGCCCTATGGCTACACCTTC. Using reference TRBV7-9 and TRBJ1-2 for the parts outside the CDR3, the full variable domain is DTGVSQNPRHKITKRGQNVTFRCDPISEHNRLYWYRQTLGQGPEFLTYFQNEAQLEKSRLLSDRFSAERPKGSFSTLEIQRTEQGDSAMYLCASSLGLERGPYGYTFGSGTRLTVV.

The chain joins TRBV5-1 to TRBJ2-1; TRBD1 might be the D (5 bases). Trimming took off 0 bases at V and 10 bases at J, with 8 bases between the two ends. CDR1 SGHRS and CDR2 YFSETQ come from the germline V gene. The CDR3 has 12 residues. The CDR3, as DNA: TGCGCCAGCAGCTTGGTGGGGCCAGAGCAGTTCTTC. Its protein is CASSLVGPEQFF.